The 5 T cell receptor beta chains in this list originate from one sample, sequenced in a study of a mutant IDH1 vaccine in newly diagnosed glioma. Their target antigens are unknown. Time point reported: week 11, during vaccination. Vaccine doses each comprised 300 ug of mutant IDH1 20-mer peptide, with topical imiquimod. Profiling relied on immunoSEQ multiplex PCR, and the TCRdb table lists in-frame clones only, not all of them. The sample carries some 60,000 clones, about 84% recorded once. Sequenced here: PBMCs, sampled from a glioma patient whose treatment included an IDH1 peptide vaccine. These TCRs come from a man younger than 40 with glioma.

The chain carries TRBV7-6 and TRBJ1-1, with D tentatively TRBD1 (6 bases). The V gene's germline CDR1 is SGHVS and CDR2 FNYEAQ. The CDR3 runs to 14 residues. Trimming cost V 2 bases and J 5 bases, with 12 bases left between them. This CDR3 is CASSLTGARTEAFF. CDR3 bases: TGTGCCAGCAGCTTAACGGGGGCGCGGACTGAAGCTTTCTTT.

The chain carries TRBV28 and TRBJ2-7; the D is unclear. CDR3 length: 13 residues. CDR1 is MDHEN and CDR2 is SYDVKM in the germline V gene. V was shortened by 6 bases and J by 3 bases, with 12 bases between the two germline ends. This CDR3 is CASRLGRFYEQYF. The CDR3 DNA is TGTGCCAGCAGGCTCGGCAGGTTCTACGAGCAGTACTTC.

The CDR3 DNA reads as TGTGCCAGCTCACCGACTGTAAACACAGATACGCAGTATTTT. Its translation is CASSPTVNTDTQYF. The chain employs TRBV18 and TRBJ2-3, with D hard to call. This CDR3 has 14 amino acids. V was cut by 3 bases and J by 2 bases, with 9 bases left in between. Germline CDR1 reads KGHSH; CDR2 reads LQKENI.

This CDR3 reads CASRARVSNTEAFF. CDR3 coding DNA: TGTGCCAGCCGAGCCCGGGTTTCGAACACTGAAGCTTTCTTT. The chain recombines TRBV2 with TRBJ1-1; D call uncertain. There are 14 residues in the CDR3. Trimming stripped 8 bases from V and 1 base from J, with 14 bases between. CDR1 is SNHLY and CDR2 is FYNNEI in the germline V gene.

The rearrangement links TRBV11-2 to TRBJ2-3; 9 nucleotides agree with TRBD2. The CDR3 has 16 amino acids. CDR1 is SGHAT and CDR2 is FQNNGV in the germline V gene. After removal of 7 bases from V and 3 bases from J, the junction contained 11 bases not matched to a gene. CDR3 region: CASTLAAGGPTDTQYF. In DNA form, the CDR3 reads TGTGCCAGCACCCTGGCGGCGGGAGGGCCAACAGATACGCAGTATTTT.